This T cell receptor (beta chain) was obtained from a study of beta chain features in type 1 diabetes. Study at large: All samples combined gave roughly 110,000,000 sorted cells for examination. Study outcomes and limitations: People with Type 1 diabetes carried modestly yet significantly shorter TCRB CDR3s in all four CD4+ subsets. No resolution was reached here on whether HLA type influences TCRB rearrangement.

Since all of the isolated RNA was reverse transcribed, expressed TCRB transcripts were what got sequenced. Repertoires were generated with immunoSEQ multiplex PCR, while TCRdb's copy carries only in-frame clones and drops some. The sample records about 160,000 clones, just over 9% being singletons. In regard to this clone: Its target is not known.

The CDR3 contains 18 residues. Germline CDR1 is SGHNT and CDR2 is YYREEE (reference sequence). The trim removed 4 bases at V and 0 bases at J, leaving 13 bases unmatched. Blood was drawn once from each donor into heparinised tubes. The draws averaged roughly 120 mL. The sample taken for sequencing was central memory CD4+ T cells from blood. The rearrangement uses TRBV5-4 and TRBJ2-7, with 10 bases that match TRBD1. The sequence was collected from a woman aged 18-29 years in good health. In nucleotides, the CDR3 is TGTGCCAGCAGCCAAGATTTCTCCGGGACAGGGGTCTCCTACGAGCAGTACTTC. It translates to CASSQDFSGTGVSYEQYF.